This TCR beta chain was captured in a study of T cells in Graves' hyperthyroidism and ophthalmopathy. The investigators amplified TCR beta CDR3 regions from RNA transcripts. HTBI primers were the set used in a first-round RT-PCR of the TCR CDR3. MiXCR, run by TCRdb on the multiplex PCR reads, gives a single entry per CDR3 protein. The table records around 580,000 distinct CDR3 sequences, 46% of them present only once. The sequenced sample was peripheral blood or thyroid tissue (not recorded which). The source of this sequence is a woman under 30 with Graves' hyperthyroidism.

CDR3 in DNA: TGTGCCACCAGTGATGCCCAGGGACTGTGGTCCGGGGAGCTGTTTTTT. It translates to CATSDAQGLWSGELFF. The chain employs TRBV24-1 and TRBJ2-2, with D tentatively TRBD2 (6 bases). Trimming cost V 3 bases and J 6 bases, with 16 bases left between them. This CDR3 spans 16 amino acids. Germline V gene sequence: CDR1 KGHDR, CDR2 SFDVKD.